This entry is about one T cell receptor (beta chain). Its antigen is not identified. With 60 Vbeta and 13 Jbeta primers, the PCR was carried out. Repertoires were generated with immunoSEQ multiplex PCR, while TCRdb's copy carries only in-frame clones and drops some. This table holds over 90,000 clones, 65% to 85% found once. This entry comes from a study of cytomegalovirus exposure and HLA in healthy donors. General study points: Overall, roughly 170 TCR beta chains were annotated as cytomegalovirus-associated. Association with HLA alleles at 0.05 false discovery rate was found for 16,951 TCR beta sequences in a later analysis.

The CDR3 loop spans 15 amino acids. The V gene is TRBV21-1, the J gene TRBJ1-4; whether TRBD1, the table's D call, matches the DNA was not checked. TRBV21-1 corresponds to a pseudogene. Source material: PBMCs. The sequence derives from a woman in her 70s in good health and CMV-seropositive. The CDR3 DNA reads TGTGCCAGCAGCAAAGCGAGAAGGGGTCATGAAAAACTGTTTTTT. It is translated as CASSKARRGHEKLFF.